What follows is one T cell receptor (beta chain) and its context. Antigen: not known. Compared with germline, one end of the junction differs, possibly owing to a read error. This record belongs to a study of blood T cells in healthy people across ages. Study context: T cells yielded about one barcoded beta molecule per two cells through template switching.

For the second PCR, which ran for roughly 6 to 12 cycles, a sample-barcoded 5' primer and a J-beta primer mix were used. The template-switch adaptor, which had 12 random nucleotides, put a tag on each cDNA molecule. Researchers report that each sample yielded at least 2.5 million CDR3-containing paired-end reads. Each CDR3 protein is one row after TCRdb ran MiXCR on the 5' RACE reads. The sample contains 650,000 to 1,000,000 distinct CDR3 sequences, around 36% of which appear only once. The length of the CDR3 is 15 residues. Germline CDR1 is DFQATT and CDR2 is SNEGSKA (reference sequence). Study-wide results and limits: The study found more naive CD4+ cells and higher diversity in long-lived than aged donors.

The sample was blood. The clonotype originates from a man in his late teens or twenties in good health. The chain carries TRBV20-1 and TRBJ2-1, with 7 nucleotides matching TRBD2. The CDR3 DNA reads as TGCAGTGCTAGGCGAGGGGAGGGGTCCTGCAATGAGCAGTTCTTC. Its translation is CSARRGEGSCNEQFF.